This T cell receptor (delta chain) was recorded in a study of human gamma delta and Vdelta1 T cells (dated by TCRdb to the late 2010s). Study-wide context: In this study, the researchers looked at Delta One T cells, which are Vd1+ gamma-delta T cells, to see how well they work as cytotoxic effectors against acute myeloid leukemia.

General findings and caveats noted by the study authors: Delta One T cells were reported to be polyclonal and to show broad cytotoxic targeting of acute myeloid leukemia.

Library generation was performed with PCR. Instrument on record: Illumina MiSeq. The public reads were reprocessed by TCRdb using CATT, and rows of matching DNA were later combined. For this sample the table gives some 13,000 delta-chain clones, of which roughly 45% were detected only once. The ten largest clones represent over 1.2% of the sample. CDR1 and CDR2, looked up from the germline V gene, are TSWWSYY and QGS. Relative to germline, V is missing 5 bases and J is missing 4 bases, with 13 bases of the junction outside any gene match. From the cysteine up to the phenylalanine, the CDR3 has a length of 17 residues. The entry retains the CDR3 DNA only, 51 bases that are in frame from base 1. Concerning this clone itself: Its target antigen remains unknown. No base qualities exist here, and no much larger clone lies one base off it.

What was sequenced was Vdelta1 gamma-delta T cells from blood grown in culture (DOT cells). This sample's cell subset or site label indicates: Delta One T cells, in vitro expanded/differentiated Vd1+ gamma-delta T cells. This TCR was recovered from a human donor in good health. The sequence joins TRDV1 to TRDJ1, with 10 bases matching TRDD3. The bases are TGTGCTCTTGGGAGGGAAATACTGGGGGATTACAACGATAAACTCATCTTT. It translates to CALGREILGDYNDKLIF.